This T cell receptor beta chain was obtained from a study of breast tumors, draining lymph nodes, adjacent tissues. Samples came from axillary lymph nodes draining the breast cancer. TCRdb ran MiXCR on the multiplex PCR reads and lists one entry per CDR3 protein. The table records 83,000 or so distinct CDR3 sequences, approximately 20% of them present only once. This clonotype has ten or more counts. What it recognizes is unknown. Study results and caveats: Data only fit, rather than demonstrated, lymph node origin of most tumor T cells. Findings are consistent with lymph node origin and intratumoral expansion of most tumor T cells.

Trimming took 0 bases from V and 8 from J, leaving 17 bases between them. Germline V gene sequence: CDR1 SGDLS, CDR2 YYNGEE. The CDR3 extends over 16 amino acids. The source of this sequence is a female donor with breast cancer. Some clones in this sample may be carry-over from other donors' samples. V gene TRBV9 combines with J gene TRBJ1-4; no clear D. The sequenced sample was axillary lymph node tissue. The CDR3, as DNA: TGTGCCAGCAGCGTAGGGTCCATAACCGGAGGGGAAAAACTGTTTTTT. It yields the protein CASSVGSITGGEKLFF.